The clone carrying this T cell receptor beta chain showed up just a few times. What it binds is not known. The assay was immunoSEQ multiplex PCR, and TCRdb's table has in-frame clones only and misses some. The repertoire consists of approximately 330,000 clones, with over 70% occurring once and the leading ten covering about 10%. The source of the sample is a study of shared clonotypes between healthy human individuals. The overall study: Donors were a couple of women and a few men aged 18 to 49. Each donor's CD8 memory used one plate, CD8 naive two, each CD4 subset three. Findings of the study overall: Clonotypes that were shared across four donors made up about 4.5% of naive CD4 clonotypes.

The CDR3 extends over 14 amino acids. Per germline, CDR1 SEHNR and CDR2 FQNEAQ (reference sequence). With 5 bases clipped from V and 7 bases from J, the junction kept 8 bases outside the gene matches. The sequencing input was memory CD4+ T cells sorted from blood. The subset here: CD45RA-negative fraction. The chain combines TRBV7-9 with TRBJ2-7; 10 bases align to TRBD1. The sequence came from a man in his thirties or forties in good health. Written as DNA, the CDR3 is TGTGCCAGCAGCCCCGGGACAGGGGCCGGGGAGCAGTACTTC. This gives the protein CASSPGTGAGEQYF.